The 14 T cell receptor beta chains below come from one sample, sequenced in a study of blood T cells in healthy people across ages. The authors ran a second PCR of roughly 6 to 12 cycles using a sample-barcoded 5' primer and a J-beta primer mix. TCRdb re-analysed the 5' RACE reads in MiXCR, keeping a single row per CDR3 protein. The sample lists hundreds of thousands of distinct CDR3 sequences, 58% occurring once. Material for sequencing was blood. The receptors here all came from a man aged 60-69 years in good health.

The rearrangement links TRBV2 to TRBJ1-2; D may be TRBD1 (5 bases). The CDR3 loop spans 14 amino acids. Germline values: CDR1 SNHLY, CDR2 FYNNEI. V lost 4 bases, J lost 8 bases, and 17 bases lay in between. CDR3 in amino acids: CASSVPSREGGYTF. CDR3 in DNA: TGTGCCAGCAGTGTGCCCAGCAGGGAGGGCGGCTACACCTTC.

Of note for this clonotype: The junction departs from the called germline gene at one end, perhaps through a read error. V gene TRBV4-1 combines with J gene TRBJ2-3; D gene unclear. Germline V gene lookup returns CDR1 MGHRA and CDR2 YSYEKL. CDR3 size: 16 residues. The CDR3 region is CVSSQDGEASTDTQYF. In nucleotides, the CDR3 is TGCGTCAGCAGCCAAGATGGTGAGGCTAGCACAGATACGCAGTATTTT.

The rearrangement uses TRBV11-2 and TRBJ2-7, with a tentative D call TRBD2 (5 bases). There are 15 residues in the CDR3. The V end was cut by 1 base, the J end by 2 bases, with 12 bases between. Germline values: CDR1 SGHAT, CDR2 FQNNGV. The CDR3 coding sequence is TGTGCCAGCAGCTTAGCGATAGGGAGCCCCTACGAGCAGTACTTC. This encodes CASSLAIGSPYEQYF.

CDR3 protein: CASTGQANTGELFF. DNA of the CDR3: TGTGCCAGCACCGGACAGGCGAACACCGGGGAGCTGTTTTTT. The rearrangement uses TRBV4-2 and TRBJ2-2; 7 bases match TRBD1. Germline V gives CDR1 LGHNA, CDR2 YNFKEQ. The trim removed 7 bases at V and 0 bases at J, leaving 2 bases unmatched. The CDR3 extends over 14 amino acids.

This clonotype turned up a few times. V is TRBV27 and J is TRBJ1-4; D ambiguous. V was cut by 2 bases and J by 8 bases, with 9 bases left in between. CDR1 is MNHEY and CDR2 is SMNVEV in the germline V gene (reference sequence). The CDR3 sequence is 13 residues long. The CDR3 is CASSLGWREKLFF. CDR3 in DNA: TGTGCCAGCAGTTTAGGATGGAGAGAAAAACTGTTTTTT.

The genes are TRBV20-1 and TRBJ2-1, with D hard to call. The V gene's germline CDR1 is DFQATT and CDR2 SNEGSKA (reference sequence). There are 14 residues in the CDR3. Between the trimmed V and J ends, which lost 2 bases and 1 base, there was a span of 9 bases. The DNA for the CDR3 is TGCAGTGCTAGATCCGACAAATCCTACAATGAGCAGTTCTTC. Protein product: CSARSDKSYNEQFF.

This clonotype was observed a handful of times. This chain connects TRBV20-1 to TRBJ2-3; TRBD1 might be the D (5 bases). CDR3 length: 14 amino acids. Trimming cost V 0 bases and J 1 base, with 8 bases left between them. Per the germline V gene, CDR1 is DFQATT and CDR2 is SNEGSKA (reference sequence). The chain's CDR3 is CSAREQGGTDTQYF. The CDR3 DNA sequence: TGCAGTGCTAGAGAGCAGGGTGGCACAGATACGCAGTATTTT.

This sequence joins TRBV5-1 and TRBJ1-1; maybe TRBD1 (5 bases). Germline V lookup: CDR1 SGHRS, CDR2 YFSETQ. With 4 bases removed from V and 6 bases from J, the gap between germline ends came to 19 bases. The CDR3 is 15 amino acids. DNA for the CDR3: TGCGCCAGCAGCCCAATGGGACTGCGGCGGGCTGAAGCTTTCTTT. It yields the protein CASSPMGLRRAEAFF.

This clonotype was seen a handful of times. This chain connects TRBV7-8 to TRBJ2-7; D tentatively fits TRBD1 or TRBD2 (6 bases each). This CDR3 region has 15 residues. The V gene lost 0 bases and the J gene lost 6 bases, with 15 bases spanning the gap. Germline assignment: CDR1 SGHVS and CDR2 FQNEAQ. For the CDR3, the DNA is TGTGCCAGCAGCTTAGCCCAGGGGAGGCACGGCGAGCAGTACTTC. This encodes CASSLAQGRHGEQYF.

This clonotype was recorded many times. The CDR3 loop is CASRSSGQGYGYTF. In DNA, the CDR3 is TGCGCCAGCAGGTCCTCGGGACAGGGCTATGGCTACACCTTC. V and J are TRBV5-1 and TRBJ1-2; the match to TRBD1 covers 9 bases. The germline CDR1 and CDR2 sequences are SGHRS and YFSETQ. The J segment lost 4 bases and the V segment lost 5 bases, leaving 6 bases of the junction unmatched. This CDR3 region has 14 residues.

This clonotype was detected a few times. The V and J genes are TRBV4-1 and TRBJ2-7; 8 bases map to TRBD1. The CDR3 consists of 14 residues. V shed 6 bases and J 6 bases; nucleotides not matched to a gene: 10. CDR1 is MGHRA, CDR2 YSYEKL, per germline. CDR3 coding DNA: TGCGCCAGCAGTCCCGACAGGGGCGTTCGCGAGCAGTACTTC. Its protein is CASSPDRGVREQYF.

This chain connects TRBV6-5 to TRBJ2-4, with 9 positions matching TRBD1. The CDR3 contains 14 residues. The germline V gene has CDR1 MNHEY and CDR2 SVGAGI. The V gene end was trimmed by 2 bases and the J gene end by 13 bases; junction bases not matched to a gene: 9. CDR3 loop: CASSYQGQGRSQYF. The CDR3 DNA is TGTGCCAGCAGTTACCAAGGACAGGGGAGGTCCCAGTACTTC.

This clonotype was observed at least ten times. The chain links TRBV20-1 to TRBJ2-5; possibly TRBD2 for D (6 bases). The CDR3 spans 13 residues. Germline V gene sequence: CDR1 DFQATT, CDR2 SNEGSKA (reference sequence). The V end was cut by 5 bases, the J end by 3 bases, with 13 bases between. CDR3 bases: TGCAGTGCTGGGGGGATCGGGGAAGAGACCCAGTACTTC. This translates into CSAGGIGEETQYF.

This clonotype was recorded a few times. This chain joins TRBV18 and TRBJ2-7, with a tentative D call TRBD1 (6 bases). The CDR3 has 12 amino acids. The V gene's germline CDR1 is KGHSH and CDR2 LQKENI. V lost 3 bases and J lost 5, with 8 bases in between. Here the CDR3 DNA reads TGTGCCAGCTCACCGGACAGAGACGAGCAGTACTTC. Amino acids: CASSPDRDEQYF. The complete variable domain, with remaining parts taken from reference TRBV18 and TRBJ2-7, reads NAGVMQNPRHLVRRRGQEARLRCSPMKGHSHVYWYRQLPEEGLKFMVYLQKENIIDESGMPKERFSAEFPKEGPSILRIQQVVRGDSAAYFCASSPDRDEQYFGPGTRLTVT.